This TCR beta chain stems from a study of cytomegalovirus exposure and HLA in healthy donors. Study-level points and caveats: In a later analysis, TCR beta V- and J-gene trimming showed a link to a missense DCLRE1C variant.

This clone was observed a handful of times. Its antigen remains unknown. V was clipped by 2 bases and J by 5 bases, with 6 bases between them. Germline loops: CDR1 LNHNV, CDR2 YYDKDF (reference sequence). This CDR3 has 12 amino acids. The study ran its PCR with 60 Vbeta and 13 Jbeta primers. Sequencing used immunoSEQ multiplex PCR; TCRdb keeps in-frame clones, though not all of them. Here the sample spans approximately 73,000 clones, about 60% being singletons. This chain uses TRBV15 with TRBJ1-1; no firm D call. The sample consisted of PBMCs. The origin of this receptor is a man younger than 45 in good health and CMV-seropositive. Here the CDR3 DNA reads TGTGCCACCAGCAGATTCGGGACTGAAGCTTTCTTT. Protein product: CATSRFGTEAFF.